This TCR beta chain is from a study of sequential checkpoint blockade in melanoma. TCRdb's copy holds only in-frame clones and misses some; the assay was immunoSEQ multiplex PCR. The top ten clones hold approximately 23% of a sample with tens of thousands of clones, 70% to 80% of them seen once. The germline V and J ends were trimmed by 0 bases and 6 bases, with 7 bases remaining between them. Germline lookup yields CDR1 MNHNY and CDR2 SVGAGI (reference sequence). The CDR3 length is 13 residues. Indicated treatment: randomized to nivolumab then ipilimumab (arm A) or the reverse (arm B). PBMC sorting kept live CD3+CD8+ cells without CD19 or CD56.

This TCR derives from a human donor with melanoma. V usage is TRBV6-6 and J usage is TRBJ2-3; unclear D gene. The sample in question was CD8+ T cells sorted from blood (inferred from file names), obtained from a patient given nivolumab and ipilimumab in sequence. The CDR3 protein is CASSYSNMDTQYF. The CDR3 coding sequence is TGTGCCAGCAGTTACTCGAACATGGATACGCAGTATTTT.